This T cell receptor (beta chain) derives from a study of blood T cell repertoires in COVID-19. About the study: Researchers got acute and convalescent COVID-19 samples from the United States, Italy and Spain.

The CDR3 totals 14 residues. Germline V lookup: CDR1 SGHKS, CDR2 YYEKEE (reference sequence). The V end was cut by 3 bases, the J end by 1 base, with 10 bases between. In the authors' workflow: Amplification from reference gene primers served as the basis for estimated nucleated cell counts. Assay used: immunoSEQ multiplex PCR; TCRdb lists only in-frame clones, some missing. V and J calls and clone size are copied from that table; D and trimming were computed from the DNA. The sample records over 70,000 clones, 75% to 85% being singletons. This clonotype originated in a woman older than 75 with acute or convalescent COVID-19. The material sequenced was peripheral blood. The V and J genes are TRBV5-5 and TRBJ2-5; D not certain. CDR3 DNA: TGTGCCAGCAGCTGGCAGGTAGTCCAAGAGACCCAGTACTTC. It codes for CASSWQVVQETQYF.